The next 6 T cell receptor beta chains were all read from a single sample in a study of T cell responses to AZD1222 COVID-19 vaccine. Assay: immunoSEQ multiplex PCR; the TCRdb copy retains only in-frame clones and omits some. The table lists some 150,000 clones, 70% to 90% of them singletons. The material sequenced was peripheral blood, taken on day 0 of AZD1222 vaccination. Receptor source: an adult in good health.

This clone was picked up one time. The chain carries TRBV7-9 and TRBJ1-4; D is ambiguous. The V gene lost 0 bases and the J gene lost 8 bases, with 10 bases spanning the gap. Germline V gene data show CDR1 as SEHNR and CDR2 as FQNEAQ (reference sequence). The CDR3 has 14 amino acids. As DNA, the CDR3 is TGTGCCAGCAGCTTAGCGCTCGGGAAGGAAAAACTGTTTTTT. Amino acid sequence: CASSLALGKEKLFF.

The V and J genes are TRBV7-9 and TRBJ2-1; 11 positions agree with TRBD1. Trimming took 0 bases from V and 4 from J; bases not matched to a gene: 5. The length of the CDR3 is 17 residues. Germline V gene sequence: CDR1 SEHNR, CDR2 FQNEAQ (reference sequence). The chain's CDR3 is CASSLAWDRGKYNEQFF. The CDR3, as DNA: TGTGCCAGCAGCTTAGCCTGGGACAGGGGGAAATACAATGAGCAGTTCTTC.

The rearrangement joins TRBV28 to TRBJ2-3; D unclear. V dropped 2 bases and J dropped 0 bases, with 6 bases sitting between them. The CDR3 runs to 14 residues. Germline CDR1 reads MDHEN; CDR2 reads SYDVKM. CDR3 protein: CASSLQPSTDTQYF. The DNA for the CDR3 is TGTGCCAGCAGTTTACAGCCTAGCACAGATACGCAGTATTTT.

V gene TRBV19 combines with J gene TRBJ2-5; 11 bases match TRBD1. After removal of 1 base from V and 4 bases from J, the junction contained 14 bases not matched to a gene. CDR3 length equals 19 residues. Germline lookup yields CDR1 LNHDA and CDR2 SQIVND (reference sequence). For the CDR3, the DNA is TGTGCCAGTAGTATAGTGGGACTCGGACAGGGGGCCCGAAGAGAGACCCAGTACTTC. Its translation: CASSIVGLGQGARRETQYF.

V is TRBV9 and J is TRBJ1-1; D is unresolved. The V gene's germline CDR1 is SGDLS and CDR2 YYNGEE. This CDR3 is built from 15 residues. V lost 0 bases and J 4 bases, leaving 13 bases between the germline ends. The chain's CDR3 is CASSVDFQRSTEAFF. As DNA, the CDR3 is TGTGCCAGCAGCGTAGATTTTCAGAGGAGCACTGAAGCTTTCTTT. Full variable domain (remainder filled in from reference TRBV9 and TRBJ1-1): DSGVTQTPKHLITATGQRVTLRCSPRSGDLSVYWYQQSLDQGLQFLIQYYNGEERAKGNILERFSAQQFPDLHSELNLSSLELGDSALYFCASSVDFQRSTEAFFGQGTRLTVV.

This sequence joins TRBV5-6 and TRBJ1-1; the match to TRBD1 covers 9 bases. The CDR3 is 16 residues long. Trimming cost V 2 bases and J 7 bases; bases outside gene matches: 12. CDR1 and CDR2 from the germline V gene are SGHDT and YYEEEE. For the CDR3, the DNA is TGTGCCAGCAGCTTAGGTGACAGGGGGACGATGAGTGAAGCTTTCTTT. It encodes CASSLGDRGTMSEAFF.